A single sample gave rise to the 8 T cell receptor beta chains below, sequenced in a study of CD8+CD57+ T cells in acquired aplastic anemia. The study profiled TCR beta VDJ and CDR3 using genomic DNA as template. TCRdb independently ran MiXCR on the reads; one entry per CDR3 protein. The sample records 200,000 or so distinct CDR3 sequences, 55% to 70% being singletons. The sequencing sample was made of sorted CD4+, CD8+, or CD8+CD57+ T cells (not recorded which) from PBMCs. All receptors derive from a human donor with severe aplastic anemia or a healthy control (not recorded which).

This clonotype turned up a few times. DNA for the CDR3: TGTGCCACCAGTGAGCGGGACTTCTATGAGCAGTTCTTC. Protein: CATSERDFYEQFF. J is TRBJ2-1 and V is TRBV24-1; possibly TRBD2 for D (6 bases). Germline V gene sequence: CDR1 KGHDR, CDR2 SFDVKD. Trimming removed 4 bases at V and 8 bases at J, with 11 bases between. This CDR3 contains 13 residues.

A few counts support this clonotype. The chain combines TRBV27 with TRBJ2-1; 8 bases line up with TRBD2. The CDR3 runs 14 residues. V shed 4 bases and J 9 bases; nucleotides not matched to a gene: 8. Germline-derived CDR1 and CDR2 are MNHEY and SMNVEV (reference sequence). CDR3 protein: CASSWIAGPGEQFF. As DNA, the CDR3 is TGTGCCAGCAGTTGGATAGCGGGGCCGGGTGAGCAGTTCTTC.

The chain links TRBV7-9 to TRBJ1-4, with D possibly TRBD1 on 5 matching bases. This CDR3 is built from 15 residues. V shed 2 bases and J shed 8 bases, with 15 bases lying between them. In germline, CDR1 is SEHNR, CDR2 FQNEAQ (reference sequence). The CDR3 spells CASSLSQGGNEKLFF. In nucleotides, the CDR3 is TGTGCCAGCAGCTTATCTCAGGGCGGCAACGAAAAACTGTTTTTT. Full variable domain (remainder filled in from reference TRBV7-9 and TRBJ1-4): DTGVSQNPRHKITKRGQNVTFRCDPISEHNRLYWYRQTLGQGPEFLTYFQNEAQLEKSRLLSDRFSAERPKGSFSTLEIQRTEQGDSAMYLCASSLSQGGNEKLFFGSGTQLSVL.

The chain recombines TRBV7-2 with TRBJ2-7; a weak D match, TRBD2 (6 bases). Germline loops: CDR1 SGHTA, CDR2 FQGNSA. The CDR3 is 13 residues long. V was clipped by 3 bases and J by 3 bases, with 9 bases between them. CDR3 in amino acids: CASSLGLNYEQYF. DNA for the CDR3: TGTGCCAGCAGCTTGGGACTGAACTACGAGCAGTACTTC.

The chain has TRBV19 and TRBJ2-3; D unresolved. The V end lost 3 bases, the J end lost 2 bases, and 9 bases lay between the germline ends. This CDR3 has 14 residues. Per germline, CDR1 LNHDA and CDR2 SQIVND (reference sequence). The CDR3 DNA reads as TGTGCCAGTAGTATGCAGCAATTCACAGATACGCAGTATTTT. Amino acids: CASSMQQFTDTQYF.

This clonotype came up a few times. The chain uses TRBV5-1 and TRBJ2-5; TRBD1 agrees at 11 bases. J was trimmed by 1 base and V by 8 bases; bases with no gene match: 4. Germline CDR1 reads SGHRS; CDR2 reads YFSETQ. This CDR3 is built from 14 residues. CDR3 residues: CASTGQGAQETQYF. The DNA of the CDR3 is TGCGCCAGTACCGGACAGGGGGCCCAAGAGACCCAGTACTTC.

This chain connects TRBV15 to TRBJ1-2; D might be TRBD1 (6 bases). This CDR3 contains 16 residues. V gave up 2 bases and J gave up 6 bases, with 19 bases separating them. Looked up from germline, CDR1 is LNHNV and CDR2 is YYDKDF (reference sequence). In DNA form, the CDR3 reads TGTGCCACCAGCAGATTTAAGACCGGGACAAGAAATGGCTACACCTTC. This codes for CATSRFKTGTRNGYTF.

This clonotype is categorized as medium-sized. This chain uses TRBV25-1 with TRBJ2-4, with a tentative D call TRBD2 (5 bases). The CDR3 contains 15 residues. Germline CDR1 reads MGHDK; CDR2 reads SYGVNS. Trimming cost V 3 bases and J 6 bases, with 15 bases left between them. The CDR3 spells CASSELFGVGNIQYF. The CDR3, as DNA: TGTGCCAGCAGTGAGTTGTTCGGGGTGGGAAACATTCAGTACTTC.